What follows are 3 T cell receptor beta chains derived from one specimen sequenced in a study of CD8+ T cells in alopecia areata. Treatment reported: oral pan-JAK inhibitor, 5-10 mg twice daily. Following extraction, RNA underwent reverse transcription to cDNA, which served as the sequencing template. Some clones are missing from TCRdb's copy, which holds only in-frame ones; the method was immunoSEQ multiplex PCR. Among approximately 210,000 clones listed, over 60% were seen once. The sample here was CD4+ T cells sorted from blood, taken around week 44, from a patient treated with tofacitinib. The receptors stem from a human donor with alopecia areata.

This clone was picked up a small number of times. This chain joins TRBV29-1 and TRBJ2-1, with TRBD2 identical over 7 bases. The CDR3 runs 12 residues. In germline, CDR1 is SQVTM, CDR2 ANQGSEA. V lost 6 bases to trimming and J lost 8 bases; unmatched junction nucleotides: 7. CDR3 sequence reads: CSVRRGFDEQFF. The DNA of the CDR3 is TGCAGCGTAAGGCGGGGGTTCGATGAGCAGTTCTTC.

This sequence joins TRBV4-3 and TRBJ1-2; D might be TRBD1 (6 bases). The V end lost 0 bases, the J end lost 7 bases, and 12 bases lay between the germline ends. The length of the CDR3 is 14 residues. CDR1 is LGHNA and CDR2 is YSLEER in the germline V gene. CDR3 bases: TGCGCCAGCAGCCAAGATCGGGGGGCCTCTGGCTACACCTTC. It translates to CASSQDRGASGYTF.

The rearrangement uses TRBV29-1 and TRBJ2-1; the D is unclear. V lost 0 bases and J lost 7, with 7 bases in between. The CDR3 has 12 residues. The V gene's germline CDR1 is SQVTM and CDR2 ANQGSEA. The CDR3 sequence is CSVEDPRNEQFF. CDR3 nucleotide sequence: TGCAGCGTTGAAGATCCTAGGAATGAGCAGTTCTTC.